The TCR beta chain under discussion was sequenced for a study of T cell changes during pregnancy in multiple sclerosis. Some clones are missing from TCRdb's copy, which holds only in-frame ones; the method was immunoSEQ multiplex PCR. The sample has some 23,000 clones, about nine tenths seen once. Unmatched junction bases numbered 2, after V lost 2 bases and J lost 3 bases. The V gene's germline CDR1 is MDHEN and CDR2 SYDVKM. This CDR3 is built from 15 residues. The rearrangement joins TRBV28 to TRBJ2-7; 12 bases agree with TRBD2. The sequencing used CD8+ T cells from peripheral blood mononuclear cells, collected in the first trimester of pregnancy. The origin of this receptor is a female donor in good health, enrolled as a control in a pregnancy study. The CDR3 DNA reads TGTGCCAGCAGTTTAATGACTAGCGGGAGCTACGAGCAGTACTTC. Residues: CASSLMTSGSYEQYF.